One sample yielded the 16 T cell receptor beta chains listed below, sequenced in a study of beta chain features in type 1 diabetes. The sequenced template was cDNA made from the entire isolated RNA. Clones were read by immunoSEQ multiplex PCR, and TCRdb kept only the in-frame ones, dropping some. The sample lists some 400,000 clones; over 13% were seen once. Sequencing used naive CD4+ T cells from blood. These receptors all come from a woman aged 18-30 years in good health.

The sample holds a few counts of this clone. This chain uses TRBV9 with TRBJ1-2; 10 bases fit TRBD1. The V gene's germline CDR1 is SGDLS and CDR2 YYNGEE. With 4 bases clipped from V and 5 bases from J, the junction kept 8 bases outside the gene matches. This CDR3 spans 15 amino acids. For the CDR3, the DNA is TGTGCCAGCAGCCCCGGACAGGGGGTAGGGTATGGCTACACCTTC. Translating gives CASSPGQGVGYGYTF.

This rearrangement joins TRBV30 to TRBJ1-1; 7 nucleotides agree with TRBD1. Looked up from germline, CDR1 is GTSNPN and CDR2 is SVGIG (reference sequence). The CDR3 extends over 13 amino acids. J was trimmed by 10 bases and V by 2 bases; bases with no gene match: 10. The CDR3 bases are TGTGCCTGGAGTAGGGGGCAAGAAAGAACAGCTTTCTTT. Encoded protein: CAWSRGQERTAFF.

V is TRBV10-3 and J is TRBJ2-7; D perhaps matches TRBD1 (5 bases). Germline loops: CDR1 ENHRY, CDR2 SYGVKD. The CDR3 extends over 12 amino acids. V was shortened by 6 bases and J by 0 bases, with 6 bases between the two germline ends. The CDR3 protein is CAIRQDSYEQYF. CDR3 sequence (DNA): TGTGCCATCAGACAGGACTCCTACGAGCAGTACTTC.

This clone occurred a few times. The rearrangement links TRBV30 to TRBJ2-5, with TRBD1 identical over 8 bases. The CDR3 loop spans 13 amino acids. Germline trimming cut 5 bases from V and 5 bases from J; bases unmatched to any gene: 7. Germline assignment: CDR1 GTSNPN and CDR2 SVGIG (reference sequence). The CDR3 loop reads CAWARQGLETQYF. The CDR3 DNA sequence: TGTGCCTGGGCCCGACAGGGGTTGGAGACCCAGTACTTC.

The V gene is TRBV29-1, the J gene TRBJ1-2, with D unresolved. Germline-derived CDR1 and CDR2 are SQVTM and ANQGSEA. Trimming took off 3 bases at V and 8 bases at J, with 16 bases between the two ends. The CDR3 is 13 amino acids. CDR3 sequence (DNA): TGCAGCGTTGAGCGACGCACCAAGGAGGGCTACACCTTC. Its translation: CSVERRTKEGYTF.

This clone was counted a single time. The chain recombines TRBV25-1 with TRBJ1-5; TRBD1 matches at 7 bases. V shed 0 bases, J shed 0 bases, and the junction held 8 bases outside the gene matches. The V gene's germline CDR1 is MGHDK and CDR2 SYGVNS. This CDR3 has 18 amino acids. CDR3 region: CASSEYKGTVDSNQPQHF. The CDR3 DNA follows: TGTGCCAGCAGTGAATATAAGGGGACAGTCGATAGCAATCAGCCCCAGCATTTT. The full variable domain, rest sourced from reference TRBV25-1 and TRBJ1-5, is EADIYQTPRYLVIGTGKKITLECSQTMGHDKMYWYQQDPGMELHLIHYSYGVNSTEKGDLSSESTVSRIRTEHFPLTLESARPSHTSQYLCASSEYKGTVDSNQPQHFGDGTRLSIL.

This chain joins TRBV7-9 and TRBJ2-5; D not certain. The CDR3 sequence is 14 residues long. Germline V lookup: CDR1 SEHNR, CDR2 FQNEAQ (reference sequence). Trimming left V 2 bases short and J 5 bases short, with 12 bases between. This chain's CDR3 is CASSLRSPRETQYF. Here the CDR3 DNA reads TGTGCCAGCAGCTTACGGAGTCCGAGGGAGACCCAGTACTTC.

V usage is TRBV5-1 and J usage is TRBJ2-5, with 7 bases identical to TRBD1. The end of the DNA aligns better with TRBJ2-7, so the J call may be wrong. The CDR3 length is 14 residues. Germline assignment: CDR1 SGHRS and CDR2 YFSETQ. The CDR3 nucleotides are TGCGCCAGCAGCTACGCAGGGGGCTCCTACGAGCAGTACTTC. Its protein product is CASSYAGGSYEQYF.

The table lists this clone with a few counts. This chain links TRBV13 with TRBJ2-3; TRBD2 agrees at 14 bases. The germline CDR1 and CDR2 sequences are PRHDT and FYEKMQ (reference sequence). This CDR3 has 17 residues. Trimming at V came to 3 bases and at J to 4 bases, leaving 6 bases not matched to a gene. CDR3 DNA sequence: TGTGCCAGCAGCTTCGAGGGACTAGCGGGAGTACCAGATACGCAGTATTTT. Its translation is CASSFEGLAGVPDTQYF.

V gene TRBV15 combines with J gene TRBJ2-7; D ambiguous. CDR1 is LNHNV, CDR2 YYDKDF, per germline (reference sequence). There are 14 residues in the CDR3. Trimming stripped 3 bases from V and 0 bases from J, with 9 bases between. The CDR3 region is CATSSRRSSYEQYF. In DNA, the CDR3 is TGTGCCACCAGCAGCCGAAGGAGCTCCTACGAGCAGTACTTC.

This clone was recorded a few times. V gene TRBV28 combines with J gene TRBJ1-2; no clear D. Trimming shortened V by 7 bases and J by 3 bases, and 12 bases separated the two germline ends. CDR3 length: 13 amino acids. CDR1 MDHEN and CDR2 SYDVKM come from the germline V gene. CDR3 in amino acids: CASTFRLDYGYTF. CDR3 nucleotide sequence: TGTGCCAGCACCTTTCGGCTAGACTATGGCTACACCTTC.

The J gene is TRBJ2-7, the V gene TRBV7-2, with 8 bases matching TRBD1. The length of the CDR3 is 14 residues. V trimming: 4 bases; J trimming: 2 bases; junction bases outside the gene matches: 4. Germline CDR1 and CDR2: SGHTA and FQGNSA. The CDR3 reads CASSYDRGPYEQYF. In DNA form, the CDR3 reads TGTGCCAGCAGCTACGACAGGGGTCCCTACGAGCAGTACTTC.

This clone was observed a few times. This chain connects TRBV18 to TRBJ1-1; 10 nucleotides align to TRBD1. The CDR3 loop spans 14 amino acids. Trimming took 6 bases from V and 4 from J; bases not matched to a gene: 5. The germline CDR1 and CDR2 sequences are KGHSH and LQKENI. The CDR3 region is CASSPDRGATEAFF. The CDR3 nucleotides are TGTGCCAGCTCGCCGGACAGGGGGGCCACTGAAGCTTTCTTT.

CDR3 DNA sequence: TGTGCCAGCAGTTCATTGGGGGGACGGCATGAGCAGTTCTTC. It encodes CASSSLGGRHEQFF. The chain carries TRBV6-5 and TRBJ2-1, with D possibly being TRBD2 (6 bases). The V gene lost 4 bases and the J gene lost 8 bases, with 15 bases spanning the gap. The CDR3 has 14 amino acids. Germline CDR1 reads MNHEY; CDR2 reads SVGAGI.

In this sample, this clone turned up a few times. The gene calls are TRBV30 and TRBJ2-7; 8 bases align to TRBD2. V lost 1 base, J lost 3 bases, and 2 bases stayed unmatched. The CDR3 sequence is 13 residues long. The V gene's germline CDR1 is GTSNPN and CDR2 SVGIG (reference sequence). The CDR3 spells CAWSGLAGYEQYF. CDR3 bases: TGTGCCTGGAGTGGGCTAGCGGGCTACGAGCAGTACTTC.

This clone was observed a handful of times. The CDR3 reads CASARDGYTF. The CDR3 DNA follows: TGTGCCAGTGCCAGGGATGGCTACACCTTC. The genes are TRBV19 and TRBJ1-2; a possible D gene is TRBD1 (5 bases). V was trimmed by 8 bases and J by 6 bases, leaving 7 bases between them. The germline V gene has CDR1 LNHDA and CDR2 SQIVND (reference sequence). The CDR3 covers 10 residues.